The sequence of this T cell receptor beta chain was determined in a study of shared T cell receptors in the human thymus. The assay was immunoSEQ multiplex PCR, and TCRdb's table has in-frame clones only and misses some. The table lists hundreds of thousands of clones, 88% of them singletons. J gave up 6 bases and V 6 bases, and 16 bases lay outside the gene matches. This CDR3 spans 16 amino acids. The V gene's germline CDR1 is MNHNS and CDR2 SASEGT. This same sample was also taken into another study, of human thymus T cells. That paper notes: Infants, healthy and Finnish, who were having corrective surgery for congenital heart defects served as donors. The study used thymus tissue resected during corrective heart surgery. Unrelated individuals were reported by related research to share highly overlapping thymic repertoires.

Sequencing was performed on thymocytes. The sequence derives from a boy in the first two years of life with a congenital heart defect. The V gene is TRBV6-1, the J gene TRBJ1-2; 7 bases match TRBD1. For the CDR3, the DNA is TGTGCCAGCAGAGAACGACAGGGTTTGCAGCATGATGGCTACACCTTC. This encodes CASRERQGLQHDGYTF.